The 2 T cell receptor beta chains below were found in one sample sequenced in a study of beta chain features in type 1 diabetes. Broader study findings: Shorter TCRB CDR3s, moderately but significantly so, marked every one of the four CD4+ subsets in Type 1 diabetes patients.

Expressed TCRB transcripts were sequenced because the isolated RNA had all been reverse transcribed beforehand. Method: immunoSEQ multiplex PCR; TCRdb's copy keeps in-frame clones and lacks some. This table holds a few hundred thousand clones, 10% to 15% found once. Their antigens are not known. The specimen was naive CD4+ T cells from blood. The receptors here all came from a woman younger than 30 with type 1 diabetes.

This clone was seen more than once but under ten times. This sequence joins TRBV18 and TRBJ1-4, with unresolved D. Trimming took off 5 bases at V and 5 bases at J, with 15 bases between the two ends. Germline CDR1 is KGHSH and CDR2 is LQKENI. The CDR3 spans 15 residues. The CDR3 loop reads CASSEMAQKNEKLFF. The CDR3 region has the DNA TGTGCCAGCTCAGAAATGGCACAGAAGAATGAAAAACTGTTTTTT.

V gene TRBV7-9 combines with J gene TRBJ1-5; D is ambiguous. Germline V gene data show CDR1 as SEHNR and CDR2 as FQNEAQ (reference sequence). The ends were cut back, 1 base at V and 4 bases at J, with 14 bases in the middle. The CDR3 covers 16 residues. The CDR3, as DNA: TGTGCCAGCAGCTTAGTGGGAGAAGCCAGGAATCAGCCCCAGCATTTT. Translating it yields CASSLVGEARNQPQHF. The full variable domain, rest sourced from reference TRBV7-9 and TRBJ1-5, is DTGVSQNPRHKITKRGQNVTFRCDPISEHNRLYWYRQTLGQGPEFLTYFQNEAQLEKSRLLSDRFSAERPKGSFSTLEIQRTEQGDSAMYLCASSLVGEARNQPQHFGDGTRLSIL.